This T cell receptor beta chain was observed in a study of sequential checkpoint blockade in melanoma. Noted treatment: randomized to nivolumab then ipilimumab (arm A) or the reverse (arm B). PBMC sorting kept live CD3+CD8+ cells without CD19 or CD56. Germline CDR1 MNHEY, CDR2 SMNVEV (reference sequence). The length of the CDR3 is 16 residues. Trimming took 7 bases from V and 5 from J, leaving 22 bases between them. The protocol was immunoSEQ multiplex PCR, while the TCRdb copy is restricted to in-frame clones and leaves out a portion. Found here are 10,000 to 11,000 clones, about 80% of them singletons; the top ten hold 50%.

This sequence originates from a human donor with melanoma. Sample: CD8+ T cells sorted from blood (inferred from file names), taken from a patient given nivolumab and ipilimumab in sequence. This chain uses TRBV27 with TRBJ2-3; perhaps TRBD1 as D (6 bases). CDR3 sequence reads: CASTRGREGVGDTQYF. In nucleotides, the CDR3 is TGTGCCAGCACCAGGGGTAGGGAAGGGGTCGGAGATACGCAGTATTTT.